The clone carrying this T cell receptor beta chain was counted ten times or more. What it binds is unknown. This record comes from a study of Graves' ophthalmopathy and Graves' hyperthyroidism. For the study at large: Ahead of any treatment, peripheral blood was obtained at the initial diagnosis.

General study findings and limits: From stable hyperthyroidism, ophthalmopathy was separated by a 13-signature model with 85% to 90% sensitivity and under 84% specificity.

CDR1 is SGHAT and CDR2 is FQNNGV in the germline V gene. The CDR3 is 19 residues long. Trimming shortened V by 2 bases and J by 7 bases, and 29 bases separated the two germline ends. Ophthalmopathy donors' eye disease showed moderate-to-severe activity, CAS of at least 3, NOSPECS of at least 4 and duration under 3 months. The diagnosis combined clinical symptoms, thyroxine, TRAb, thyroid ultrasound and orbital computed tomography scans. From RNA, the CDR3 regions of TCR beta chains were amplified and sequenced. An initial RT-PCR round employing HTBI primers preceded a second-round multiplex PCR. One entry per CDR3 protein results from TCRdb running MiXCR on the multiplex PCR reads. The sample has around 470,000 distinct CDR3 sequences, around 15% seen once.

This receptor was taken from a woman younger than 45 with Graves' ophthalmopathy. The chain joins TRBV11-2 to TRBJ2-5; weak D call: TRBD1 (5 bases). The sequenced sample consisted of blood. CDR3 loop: CASSLNGPLGQGAVGTQYF. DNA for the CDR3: TGTGCCAGCAGCTTAAATGGCCCACTCGGCCAAGGGGCCGTAGGGACCCAGTACTTC. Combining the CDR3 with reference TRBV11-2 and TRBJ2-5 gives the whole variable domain EAGVAQSPRYKIIEKRQSVAFWCNPISGHATLYWYQQILGQGPKLLIQFQNNGVVDDSQLPKDRFSAERLKGVDSTLKIQPAKLEDSAVYLCASSLNGPLGQGAVGTQYFGPGTRLLVL.